This T cell receptor (beta chain) was documented in a study of control samples from healthy donors and cancer patients. Germline values: CDR1 SQVTM, CDR2 ANQGSEA. Between the trimmed V and J ends, which lost 7 bases and 4 bases, there was a span of 10 bases. The CDR3 length is 11 residues. TCRdb's copy holds only in-frame clones and misses some; the assay was immunoSEQ multiplex PCR. Altogether over 100,000 clones are present, about 93% being singletons, with the ten largest covering 2.5%. The clonotype was recovered from a man in his forties or fifties in good health. Sequences were obtained from blood. The V and J genes are TRBV29-1 and TRBJ1-2, with D tentatively TRBD1 (5 bases). This CDR3 reads CSAHGGYGYTF. The CDR3 coding sequence is TGCAGCGCGCACGGGGGCTATGGCTACACCTTC.